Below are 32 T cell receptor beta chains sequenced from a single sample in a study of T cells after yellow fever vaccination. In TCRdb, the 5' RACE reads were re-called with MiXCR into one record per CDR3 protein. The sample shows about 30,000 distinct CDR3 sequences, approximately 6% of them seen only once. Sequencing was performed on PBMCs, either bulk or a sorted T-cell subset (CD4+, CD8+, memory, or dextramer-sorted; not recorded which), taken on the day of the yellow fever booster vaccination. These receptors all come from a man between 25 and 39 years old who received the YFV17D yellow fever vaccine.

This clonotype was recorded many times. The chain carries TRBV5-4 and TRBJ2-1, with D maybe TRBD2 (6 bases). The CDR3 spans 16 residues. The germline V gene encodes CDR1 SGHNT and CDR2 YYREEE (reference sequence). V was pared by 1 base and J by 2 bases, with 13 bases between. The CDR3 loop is CASSLSSRLAYNEQFF. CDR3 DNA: TGTGCCAGCAGCTTGTCCTCTCGACTAGCCTACAATGAGCAGTTCTTC.

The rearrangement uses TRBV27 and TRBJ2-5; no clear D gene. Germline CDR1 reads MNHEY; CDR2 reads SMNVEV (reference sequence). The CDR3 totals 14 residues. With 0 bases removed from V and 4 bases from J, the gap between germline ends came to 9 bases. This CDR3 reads CASSLSRPGETQYF. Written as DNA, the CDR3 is TGTGCCAGCAGTTTATCGAGGCCAGGAGAGACCCAGTACTTC.

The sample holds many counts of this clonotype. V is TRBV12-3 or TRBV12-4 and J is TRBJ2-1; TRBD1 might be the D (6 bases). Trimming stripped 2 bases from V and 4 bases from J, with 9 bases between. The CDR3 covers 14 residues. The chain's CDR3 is CASSLLGQYNEQFF. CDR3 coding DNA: TGTGCCAGCAGTTTACTCGGACAGTACAATGAGCAGTTCTTC.

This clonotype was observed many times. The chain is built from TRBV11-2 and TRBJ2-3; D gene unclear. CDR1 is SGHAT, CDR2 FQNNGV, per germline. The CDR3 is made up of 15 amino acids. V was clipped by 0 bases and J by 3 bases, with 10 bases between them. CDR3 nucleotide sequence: TGTGCCAGCAGCTTAGATTGGGCAAGGACAGATACGCAGTATTTT. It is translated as CASSLDWARTDTQYF.

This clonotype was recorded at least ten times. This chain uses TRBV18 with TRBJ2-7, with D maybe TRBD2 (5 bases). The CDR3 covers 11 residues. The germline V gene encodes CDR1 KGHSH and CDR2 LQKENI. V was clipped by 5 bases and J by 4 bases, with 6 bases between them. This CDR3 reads CASSGEYEQYF. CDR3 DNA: TGTGCCAGCTCAGGGGAGTACGAGCAGTACTTC.

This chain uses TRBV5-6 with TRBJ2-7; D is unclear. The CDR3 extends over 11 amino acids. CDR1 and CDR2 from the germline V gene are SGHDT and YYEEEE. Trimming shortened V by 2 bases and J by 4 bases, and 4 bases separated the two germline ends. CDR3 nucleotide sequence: TGTGCCAGCAGCTTCGGGTACGAGCAGTACTTC. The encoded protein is CASSFGYEQYF.

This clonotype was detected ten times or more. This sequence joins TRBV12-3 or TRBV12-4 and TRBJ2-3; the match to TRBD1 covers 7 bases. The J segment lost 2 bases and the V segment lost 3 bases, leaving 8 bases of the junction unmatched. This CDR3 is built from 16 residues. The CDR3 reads CASSLKQGLATDTQYF. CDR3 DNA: TGTGCCAGCAGTTTGAAACAGGGGCTCGCCACAGATACGCAGTATTTT.

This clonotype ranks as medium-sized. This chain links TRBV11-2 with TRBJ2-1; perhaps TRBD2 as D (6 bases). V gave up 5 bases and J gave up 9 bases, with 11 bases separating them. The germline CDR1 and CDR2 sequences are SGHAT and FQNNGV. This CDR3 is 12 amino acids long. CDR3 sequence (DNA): TGTGCCAGCAGCACCCGGGAGATTGAGCAGTTCTTC. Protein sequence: CASSTREIEQFF.

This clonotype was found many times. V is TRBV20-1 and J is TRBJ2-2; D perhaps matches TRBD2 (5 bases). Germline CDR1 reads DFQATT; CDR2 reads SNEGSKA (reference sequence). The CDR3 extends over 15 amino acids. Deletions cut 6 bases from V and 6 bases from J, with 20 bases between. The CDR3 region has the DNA TGCAGTGCCCCACAGAGAGGAGGTCGTCCCGGGGAGCTGTTTTTT. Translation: CSAPQRGGRPGELFF.

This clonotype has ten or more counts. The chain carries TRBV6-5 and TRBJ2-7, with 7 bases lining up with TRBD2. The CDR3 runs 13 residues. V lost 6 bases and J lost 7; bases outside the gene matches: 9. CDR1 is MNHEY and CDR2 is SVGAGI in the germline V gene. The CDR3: CASRAGALGEQYF. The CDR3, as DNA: TGTGCCAGCAGGGCGGGAGCTTTGGGGGAGCAGTACTTC.

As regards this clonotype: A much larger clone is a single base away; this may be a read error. CDR3 coding DNA: TGTGCCAGCGCAGACGACCTGACAGGGCAGGATACCCAGTACTTC. Protein sequence: CASADDLTGQDTQYF. The chain combines TRBV12-3 or TRBV12-4 with TRBJ2-5; 7 nucleotides line up with TRBD1. Losses at the gene ends were 8 bases for V and 8 bases for J; bases not matched to a gene: 17. The CDR3 spans 15 residues.

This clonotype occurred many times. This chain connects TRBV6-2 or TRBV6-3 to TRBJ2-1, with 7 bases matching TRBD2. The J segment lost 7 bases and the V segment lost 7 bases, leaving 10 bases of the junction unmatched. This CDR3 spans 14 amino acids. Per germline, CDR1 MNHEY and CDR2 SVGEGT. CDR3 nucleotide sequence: TGTGCCAGCACTGGCGGGAGTAGAAGGAATGAGCAGTTCTTC. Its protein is CASTGGSRRNEQFF.

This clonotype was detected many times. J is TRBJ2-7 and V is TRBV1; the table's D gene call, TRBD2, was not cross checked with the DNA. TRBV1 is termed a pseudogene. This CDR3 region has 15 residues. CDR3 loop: CTSSQDGGLVYEQYF. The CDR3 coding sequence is TGCACCAGCAGCCAAGATGGAGGACTGGTCTACGAGCAGTACTTC.

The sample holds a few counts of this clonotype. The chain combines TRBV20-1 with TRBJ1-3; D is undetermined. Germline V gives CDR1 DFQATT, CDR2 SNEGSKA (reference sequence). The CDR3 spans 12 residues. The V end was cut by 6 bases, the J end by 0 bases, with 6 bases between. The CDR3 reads CSAGSSGNTIYF. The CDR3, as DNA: TGCAGTGCGGGATCCTCTGGAAACACCATATATTTT.

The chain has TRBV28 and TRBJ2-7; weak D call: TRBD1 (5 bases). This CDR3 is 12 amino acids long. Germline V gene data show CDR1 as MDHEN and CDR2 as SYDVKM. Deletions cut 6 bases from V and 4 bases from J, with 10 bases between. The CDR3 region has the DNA TGTGCCAGCAGCGTTTCAGGGTACGAGCAGTACTTC. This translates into CASSVSGYEQYF.

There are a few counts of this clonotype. The CDR3 DNA sequence: TGTGCCAGCGTGTTGATCATGAACACTGAAGCTTTCTTT. Translation gives CASVLIMNTEAFF. This chain links TRBV6-1 with TRBJ1-1, with D unclear. V lost 8 bases and J lost 0, with 10 bases in between. Per germline, CDR1 MNHNS and CDR2 SASEGT. The CDR3 covers 13 residues.

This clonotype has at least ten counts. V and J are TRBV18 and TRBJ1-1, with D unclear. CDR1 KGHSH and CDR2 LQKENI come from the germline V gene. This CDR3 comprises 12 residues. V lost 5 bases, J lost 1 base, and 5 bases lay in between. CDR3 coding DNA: TGTGCCAGCTCAACAGCGAACACTGAAGCTTTCTTT. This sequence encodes CASSTANTEAFF.

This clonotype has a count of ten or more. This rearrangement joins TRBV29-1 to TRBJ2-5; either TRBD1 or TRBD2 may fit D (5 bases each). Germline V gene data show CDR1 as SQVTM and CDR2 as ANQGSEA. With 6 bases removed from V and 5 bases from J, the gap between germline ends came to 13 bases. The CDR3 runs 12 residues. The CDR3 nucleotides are TGCAGCGTGGGACCAGGCGGGGAGACCCAGTACTTC. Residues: CSVGPGGETQYF.

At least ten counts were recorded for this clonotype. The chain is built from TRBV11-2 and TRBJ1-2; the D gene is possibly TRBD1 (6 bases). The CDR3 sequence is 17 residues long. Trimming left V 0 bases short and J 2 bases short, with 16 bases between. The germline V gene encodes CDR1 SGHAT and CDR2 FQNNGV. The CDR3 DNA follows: TGTGCCAGCAGCTTAGATAGGTGGGCAGGGGCCAACTATGGCTACACCTTC. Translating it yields CASSLDRWAGANYGYTF.

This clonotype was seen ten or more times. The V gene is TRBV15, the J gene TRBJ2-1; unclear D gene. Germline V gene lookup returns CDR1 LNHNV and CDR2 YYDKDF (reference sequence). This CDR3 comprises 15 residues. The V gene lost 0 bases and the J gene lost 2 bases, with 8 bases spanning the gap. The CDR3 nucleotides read TGTGCCACCAGCAGAGAGTTGGCCACCTACAATGAGCAGTTCTTC. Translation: CATSRELATYNEQFF. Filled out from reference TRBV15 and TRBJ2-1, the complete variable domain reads DAMVIQNPRYQVTQFGKPVTLSCSQTLNHNVMYWYQQKSSQAPKLLFHYYDKDFNNEADTPDNFQSRRPNTSFCFLDIRSPGLGDTAMYLCATSRELATYNEQFFGPGTRLTVL.

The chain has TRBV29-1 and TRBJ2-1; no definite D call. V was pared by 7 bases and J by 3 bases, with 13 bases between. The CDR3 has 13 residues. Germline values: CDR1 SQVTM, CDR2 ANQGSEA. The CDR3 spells CSASRSSYNEQFF. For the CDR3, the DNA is TGCAGCGCCTCGAGGAGCAGCTACAATGAGCAGTTCTTC.

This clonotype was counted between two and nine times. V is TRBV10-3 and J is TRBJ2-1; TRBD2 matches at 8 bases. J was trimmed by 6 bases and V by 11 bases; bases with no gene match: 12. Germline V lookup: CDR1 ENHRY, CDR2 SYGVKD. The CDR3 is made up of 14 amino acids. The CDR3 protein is CAASTASGLNEQFF. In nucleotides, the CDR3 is TGTGCCGCCAGCACGGCTAGCGGGCTCAATGAGCAGTTCTTC.

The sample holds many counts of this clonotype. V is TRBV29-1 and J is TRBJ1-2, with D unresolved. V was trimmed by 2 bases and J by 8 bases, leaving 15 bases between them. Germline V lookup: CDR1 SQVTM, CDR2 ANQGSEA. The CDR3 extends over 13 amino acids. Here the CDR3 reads CSVERQRSGGYTF. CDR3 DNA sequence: TGCAGCGTTGAAAGACAACGATCGGGGGGCTACACCTTC.

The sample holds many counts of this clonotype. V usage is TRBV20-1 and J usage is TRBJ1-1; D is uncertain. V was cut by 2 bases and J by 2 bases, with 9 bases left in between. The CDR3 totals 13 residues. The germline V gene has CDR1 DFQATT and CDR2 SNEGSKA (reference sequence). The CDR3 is CSARPGINTEAFF. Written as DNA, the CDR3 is TGCAGTGCTAGACCGGGTATTAACACTGAAGCTTTCTTT.

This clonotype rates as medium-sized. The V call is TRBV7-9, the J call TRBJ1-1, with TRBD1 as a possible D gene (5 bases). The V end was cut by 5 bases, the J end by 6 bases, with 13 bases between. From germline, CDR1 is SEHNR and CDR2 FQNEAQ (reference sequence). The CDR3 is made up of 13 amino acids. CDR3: CASSNTGTSEAFF. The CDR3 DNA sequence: TGTGCCAGCAGCAATACCGGGACCTCTGAAGCTTTCTTT.

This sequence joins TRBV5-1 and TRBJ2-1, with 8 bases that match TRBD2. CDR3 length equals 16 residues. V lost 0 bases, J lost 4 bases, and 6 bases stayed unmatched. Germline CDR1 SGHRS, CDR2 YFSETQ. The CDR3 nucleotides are TGCGCCAGCAGCTTGGTTCCCGGGAGGGCTTACAATGAGCAGTTCTTC. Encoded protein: CASSLVPGRAYNEQFF.

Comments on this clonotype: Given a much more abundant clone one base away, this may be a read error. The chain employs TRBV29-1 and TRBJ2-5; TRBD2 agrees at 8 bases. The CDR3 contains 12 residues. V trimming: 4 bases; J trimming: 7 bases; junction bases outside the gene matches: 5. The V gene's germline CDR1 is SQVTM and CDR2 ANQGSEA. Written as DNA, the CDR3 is TGCAGCGTTGCCAGCGGGAGCGGGACCCAGTACTTC. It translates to CSVASGSGTQYF.

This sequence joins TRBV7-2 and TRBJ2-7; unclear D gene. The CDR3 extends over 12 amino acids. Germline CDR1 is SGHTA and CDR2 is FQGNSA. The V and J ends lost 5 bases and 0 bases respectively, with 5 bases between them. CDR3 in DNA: TGTGCCAGCAGCGCGAGCTCCTACGAGCAGTACTTC. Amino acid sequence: CASSASSYEQYF.

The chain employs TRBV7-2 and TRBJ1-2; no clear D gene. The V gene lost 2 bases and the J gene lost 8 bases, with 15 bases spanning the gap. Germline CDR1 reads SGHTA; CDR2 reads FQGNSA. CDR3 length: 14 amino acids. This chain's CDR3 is CASSLYRDYGGYTF. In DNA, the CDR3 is TGTGCCAGCAGCTTATACAGAGACTACGGGGGCTACACCTTC.

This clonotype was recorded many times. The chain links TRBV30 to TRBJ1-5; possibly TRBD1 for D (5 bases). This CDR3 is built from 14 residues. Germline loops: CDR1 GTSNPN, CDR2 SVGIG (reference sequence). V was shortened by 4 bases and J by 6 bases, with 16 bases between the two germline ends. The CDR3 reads CAWTINGGGQPQHF. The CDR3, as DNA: TGTGCCTGGACTATTAACGGGGGTGGTCAGCCCCAGCATTTT.

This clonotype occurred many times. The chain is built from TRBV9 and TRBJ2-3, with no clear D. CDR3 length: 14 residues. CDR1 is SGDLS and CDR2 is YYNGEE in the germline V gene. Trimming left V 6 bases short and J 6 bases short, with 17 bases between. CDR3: CASNKLGFPDTQYF. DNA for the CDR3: TGTGCCAGCAACAAGTTGGGGTTTCCTGATACGCAGTATTTT.

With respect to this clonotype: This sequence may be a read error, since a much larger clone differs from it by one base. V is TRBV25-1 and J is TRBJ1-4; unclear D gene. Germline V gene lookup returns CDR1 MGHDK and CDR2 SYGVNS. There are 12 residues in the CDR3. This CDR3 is CASSPRGEKLSF. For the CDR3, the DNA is TGTGCCAGCAGTCCCCGGGGTGAAAAACTGTCTTTT.